This T cell receptor beta chain came from a study of T cells after yellow fever vaccination. Notes on the study in general: Abundant bulk-population clonotypes could contaminate the FACS-sorted repertoires.

This clonotype was found a few times. The antigen is undetermined. TCRdb re-called the 5' RACE reads through MiXCR, storing one row per CDR3 protein. This sample yields tens of thousands of distinct CDR3 sequences, of which around 7% are seen a single time; 35% to 45% belongs to the top ten. V lost 0 bases, J lost 4 bases, and 15 bases lay in between. Germline assignment: CDR1 LGHNA and CDR2 YSLEER. The CDR3 totals 16 residues. This receptor was obtained from a man aged 30 to 45 who received the YFV17D yellow fever vaccine. The sequences come from CD8+ T cells sorted from PBMCs, collected on the day of the yellow fever booster vaccination. The V and J genes are TRBV4-3 and TRBJ1-2, with D unresolved. The CDR3 region is CASSQDYPMEVYGYTF. The CDR3 bases are TGCGCCAGCAGCCAAGATTACCCTATGGAGGTCTATGGCTACACCTTC.